Shown below are 21 T cell receptor beta chains from a single sample sequenced in a study of T cells of healthy individuals. TCRdb recomputed calls from the 5' RACE reads with MiXCR, one row per CDR3 protein. The data hold 65,000 to 90,000 distinct CDR3 sequences, with around 5.1% observed a single time. These receptors all stem from a female donor in good health.

This sequence joins TRBV4-1 and TRBJ1-1; D ambiguous. V was clipped by 0 bases and J by 2 bases, with 16 bases between them. The germline CDR1 and CDR2 sequences are MGHRA and YSYEKL. CDR3 length equals 17 residues. The CDR3 bases are TGCGCCAGCAGCCAAGACAAGTACCGGGTTGTTAACACTGAAGCTTTCTTT. It is translated as CASSQDKYRVVNTEAFF.

The chain has TRBV6-1 and TRBJ1-2; D uncertain. Germline CDR1 reads MNHNS; CDR2 reads SASEGT. The CDR3 length is 13 residues. The V gene lost 0 bases and the J gene lost 8 bases, with 10 bases spanning the gap. This CDR3 is CASSEATVGGYTF. The DNA for the CDR3 is TGTGCCAGCAGTGAAGCCACAGTGGGAGGCTACACCTTC.

This clonotype appeared many times. The chain links TRBV6-2 or TRBV6-3 to TRBJ2-1; D is perhaps TRBD1 (5 bases). The CDR3 is made up of 12 amino acids. V lost 8 bases, J lost 9 bases, and 14 bases lay in between. Germline CDR1 reads MNHEY; CDR2 reads SVGEGT. DNA of the CDR3: TGTGCCAGCCGCCCTGGGGCAGGTGAGCAGTTCTTC. It yields the protein CASRPGAGEQFF.

There are many counts of this clonotype. This sequence joins TRBV7-9 and TRBJ1-4; tentative D call: TRBD1 (6 bases). The CDR3 is 14 residues long. Germline loops: CDR1 SEHNR, CDR2 FQNEAQ (reference sequence). V gave up 5 bases and J gave up 5 bases, with 12 bases separating them. The DNA for the CDR3 is TGTGCCAGCAGCCGGGACACACGCAATGAAAAACTGTTTTTT. Translating gives CASSRDTRNEKLFF.

This clonotype has at least ten counts. The chain couples TRBV12-3 or TRBV12-4 to TRBJ1-1, with TRBD1 as a possible D gene (6 bases). This CDR3 comprises 13 residues. V was pared by 7 bases and J by 1 base, with 10 bases between. The CDR3 here is CASIAGANTEAFF. CDR3 bases: TGTGCCAGCATAGCAGGGGCGAACACTGAAGCTTTCTTT.

Notes on this clonotype: A much larger clone differs by one base, so this may be a read error. The chain links TRBV27 to TRBJ1-6; maybe TRBD1 (5 bases). CDR3 size: 14 residues. Germline CDR1 and CDR2: MNHEY and SMNVEV (reference sequence). This chain's CDR3 is CASRSTAPNSPLNF. DNA of the CDR3: TGTGCCAGCAGATCGACAGCACCTAATTCACCCCTCAACTTT.

This clonotype was found many times. For the CDR3, the DNA is TGTGCCAGCAGTTTGACAGGGAATAATTCACCCCTCCACTTT. Its translation: CASSLTGNNSPLHF. V gene TRBV28 combines with J gene TRBJ1-6; 7 nucleotides agree with TRBD1. The CDR3 has 14 residues. Unmatched junction bases numbered 1, after V lost 3 bases and J lost 5 bases. CDR1 is MDHEN and CDR2 is SYDVKM in the germline V gene.

The chain recombines TRBV28 with TRBJ2-7, with 7 nucleotides matching TRBD1. The trim removed 6 bases at V and 4 bases at J, leaving 9 bases unmatched. CDR1 is MDHEN, CDR2 SYDVKM, per germline. The length of the CDR3 is 14 residues. CDR3 region: CASRTGESTYEQYF. CDR3 DNA sequence: TGTGCCAGCAGAACAGGGGAATCTACTTACGAGCAGTACTTC. Variable domain in full (rest from reference TRBV28 and TRBJ2-7): DVKVTQSSRYLVKRTGEKVFLECVQDMDHENMFWYRQDPGLGLRLIYFSYDVKMKEKGDIPEGYSVSREKKERFSLILESASTNQTSMYLCASRTGESTYEQYFGPGTRLTVT.

This clonotype was counted ten times or more. This chain uses TRBV14 with TRBJ1-1; D unresolved. CDR3 size: 16 residues. Deletions cut 0 bases from V and 4 bases from J, with 15 bases between. From germline, CDR1 is SGHDN and CDR2 FVKESK. The CDR3 DNA follows: TGTGCCAGCAGCCAAGATTTAGGATCCCACCGCACTGAAGCTTTCTTT. It specifies CASSQDLGSHRTEAFF. Full variable domain (outside the CDR3, taken from reference TRBV14 and TRBJ1-1): EAGVTQFPSHSVIEKGQTVTLRCDPISGHDNLYWYRRVMGKEIKFLLHFVKESKQDESGMPNNRFLAERTGGTYSTLKVQPAELEDSGVYFCASSQDLGSHRTEAFFGQGTRLTVV.

This clonotype was recorded many times. This rearrangement joins TRBV5-1 to TRBJ2-7; TRBD2 agrees at 15 bases. The V and J ends lost 5 bases and 6 bases, in that order; junction bases with no gene match: 15. This CDR3 is built from 18 residues. Germline V lookup: CDR1 SGHRS, CDR2 YFSETQ. CDR3 loop: CASRAGLAGGYLGGEQYF. DNA of the CDR3: TGCGCCAGCAGGGCCGGACTAGCGGGAGGGTATTTGGGAGGCGAGCAGTACTTC.

This clonotype was observed many times. The CDR3 spells CASSPPVNTEAFF. For the CDR3, the DNA is TGTGCCAGCAGCCCCCCGGTGAACACTGAAGCTTTCTTT. V gene TRBV7-2 combines with J gene TRBJ1-1, with no clear D. The germline V gene has CDR1 SGHTA and CDR2 FQGNSA. Trimming cost V 5 bases and J 0 bases, with 7 bases left between them. The CDR3 length is 13 residues.

This clonotype was observed many times. The genes are TRBV12-3 or TRBV12-4 and TRBJ2-5; D gene unclear. The CDR3 is made up of 14 amino acids. The V gene lost 2 bases and the J gene lost 1 base, with 8 bases spanning the gap. The CDR3 nucleotides are TGTGCCAGCAGTTTACAACGGCTCCAAGAGACCCAGTACTTC. As protein: CASSLQRLQETQYF.

In this sample, this clonotype turned up many times. This rearrangement joins TRBV9 to TRBJ2-5; D call uncertain. CDR1 is SGDLS and CDR2 is YYNGEE in the germline V gene. CDR3 length: 11 residues. Deletions cut 4 bases from V and 6 bases from J, with 7 bases between. The CDR3 here is CASSLGQTQYF. CDR3 nucleotides: TGTGCCAGCAGCTTAGGTCAGACCCAGTACTTC.

This clonotype has a handful of counts. CDR3 bases: TGCAGTGCCCGGACTAGCGGGAGGGGTGAGACCCAGTACTTC. Protein product: CSARTSGRGETQYF. This chain connects TRBV20-1 to TRBJ2-5; 15 nucleotides agree with TRBD2. Trimming took 6 bases from V and 5 from J; bases not matched to a gene: 4. Germline-derived CDR1 and CDR2 are DFQATT and SNEGSKA (reference sequence). This CDR3 region has 14 residues.

This rearrangement joins TRBV7-8 to TRBJ2-7; perhaps TRBD1 as D (6 bases). Germline CDR1 is SGHVS and CDR2 is FQNEAQ. The length of the CDR3 is 14 residues. V was cut by 1 base and J by 7 bases, with 14 bases left in between. This CDR3 is CASSLGTDLTEQYF. CDR3 nucleotides: TGTGCCAGCAGCTTAGGGACAGACCTTACAGAGCAGTACTTC.

This clonotype was counted ten times or more. The chain uses TRBV2 and TRBJ1-1; D is undetermined. V dropped 4 bases and J dropped 8 bases, with 8 bases sitting between them. The CDR3 spans 11 residues. Germline CDR1 and CDR2: SNHLY and FYNNEI. The CDR3 DNA follows: TGTGCCAGCAGTGTAGTCAGCGAAGCTTTCTTT. Its translation: CASSVVSEAFF.

The chain links TRBV30 to TRBJ1-2; TRBD1 agrees at 7 bases. Trimming removed 2 bases from V and 8 bases from J; junction bases left unmatched: 8. The CDR3 spans 13 residues. Looked up from germline, CDR1 is GTSNPN and CDR2 is SVGIG (reference sequence). Here the CDR3 DNA reads TGTGCCTGGAGTCTACAGGGGAGTGGGGGCTACACCTTC. It specifies CAWSLQGSGGYTF.

This clonotype appeared a few times. The chain joins TRBV5-1 to TRBJ1-2; D is unresolved. Germline CDR1 and CDR2: SGHRS and YFSETQ. V was cut by 4 bases and J by 4 bases, with 20 bases left in between. This CDR3 has 16 residues. Written as DNA, the CDR3 is TGCGCCAGCAGCCCTGTGCCCTGGAACCGGACCTATGGCTACACCTTC. Translated, it gives CASSPVPWNRTYGYTF.

This clonotype was recorded many times. The chain employs TRBV3-1 and TRBJ1-2, with D uncertain. In germline, CDR1 is LGHDT, CDR2 YNNKEL (reference sequence). V gave up 4 bases and J gave up 0 bases, with 12 bases separating them. There are 15 residues in the CDR3. In nucleotides, the CDR3 is TGTGCCAGCAGCCGCGGACTGACGTCTAACTATGGCTACACCTTC. The encoded protein is CASSRGLTSNYGYTF.

This clonotype was observed a few times. The V call is TRBV10-3, the J call TRBJ1-6; 7 nucleotides align to TRBD1. The CDR3 totals 13 residues. The V segment lost 7 bases and the J segment 6 bases; nucleotides outside the gene matches: 3. Per germline, CDR1 ENHRY and CDR2 SYGVKD. The CDR3 protein is CAITGTVNSPLHF. CDR3 DNA sequence: TGTGCCATCACCGGGACAGTTAATTCACCCCTCCACTTT.

This clonotype came up many times. The genes are TRBV4-3 and TRBJ2-1, with D maybe TRBD2 (6 bases). V lost 0 bases and J 2 bases, leaving 11 bases between the germline ends. CDR1 and CDR2 from the germline V gene are LGHNA and YSLEER. CDR3 size: 16 residues. Written as DNA, the CDR3 is TGCGCCAGCAGCCAAGATAACGGGAGCCCCTACAATGAGCAGTTCTTC. Translated, it gives CASSQDNGSPYNEQFF.